This T cell receptor (beta chain) was observed in a study of T cells after posttransplantation cyclophosphamide. Study findings and constraints: Donor CD8+ memory clones often dominated recipient blood repertoires at later times. Recipient CMV seropositivity and CMV reactivation strongly tracked TRB clonality. Blood and skin or GI T cell repertoires showed limited TRB overlap.

Measured with immunoSEQ multiplex PCR; TCRdb has only the in-frame clones, and not every one. Of 50,000 to 60,000 clones listed, approximately 94% are singletons. In regard to this clone: What it recognizes is unknown.

On the day of bone marrow donation, the related graft donor provided peripheral blood. The receptor comes from a woman in her 30s in good health and a related stem cell transplant donor. The source material was PBMCs.

The CDR3 is CSVGGGGMVNAQYF. In DNA, the CDR3 is TGCAGCGTTGGTGGCGGGGGCATGGTGAATGCCCAGTACTTC. The chain uses TRBV29-1 and TRBJ2-5; TRBD2 might be the D (7 bases). This CDR3 contains 14 residues. Trimming cost V 4 bases and J 9 bases, with 21 bases left between them. Germline V gene data show CDR1 as SQVTM and CDR2 as ANQGSEA.